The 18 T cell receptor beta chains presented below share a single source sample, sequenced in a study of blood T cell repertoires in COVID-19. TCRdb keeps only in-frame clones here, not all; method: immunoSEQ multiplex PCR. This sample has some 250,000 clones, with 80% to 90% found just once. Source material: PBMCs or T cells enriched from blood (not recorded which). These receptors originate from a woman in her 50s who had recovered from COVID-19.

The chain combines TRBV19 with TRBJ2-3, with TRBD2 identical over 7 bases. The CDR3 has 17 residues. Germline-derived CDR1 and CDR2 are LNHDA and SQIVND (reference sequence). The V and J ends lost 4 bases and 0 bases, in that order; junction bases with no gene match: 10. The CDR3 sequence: CASSTDTLAPSTDTQYF. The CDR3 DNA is TGTGCCAGTAGTACCGATACACTAGCGCCGAGCACAGATACGCAGTATTTT.

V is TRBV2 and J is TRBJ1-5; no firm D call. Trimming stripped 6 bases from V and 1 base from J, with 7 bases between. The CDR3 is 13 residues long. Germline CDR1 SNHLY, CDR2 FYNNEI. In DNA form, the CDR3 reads TGTGCCAGCAGGGTTCTAAGCAATCAGCCCCAGCATTTT. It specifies CASRVLSNQPQHF.

CDR3 amino acids: CASSVAGRGFLNSPLHF. The CDR3, as DNA: TGTGCCAGCAGCGTAGCGGGAAGGGGGTTCTTGAATTCACCCCTCCACTTT. This rearrangement joins TRBV9 to TRBJ1-6; possible D gene TRBD1, 6 bases. The CDR3 contains 17 residues. Looked up from germline, CDR1 is SGDLS and CDR2 is YYNGEE. V shed 0 bases and J shed 7 bases, with 17 bases lying between them.

The CDR3 is CASSLWRGGEQYF. CDR3 sequence (DNA): TGCGCCAGCAGCTTATGGAGGGGAGGCGAGCAGTACTTC. The chain carries TRBV5-1 and TRBJ2-7; D perhaps matches TRBD2 (6 bases). CDR1 and CDR2 from the germline V gene are SGHRS and YFSETQ. V shed 2 bases and J shed 6 bases, with 12 bases lying between them. This CDR3 contains 13 residues.

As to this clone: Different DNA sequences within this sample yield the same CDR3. CDR3: CASSLSNYGYTF. The CDR3 region has the DNA TGTGCCAGCAGTCTCTCTAACTATGGCTACACCTTC. The chain joins TRBV3-1 (or the pseudogene TRBV3-2) to TRBJ1-2; D is ambiguous. This CDR3 contains 12 residues. Trimming stripped 6 bases from V and 0 bases from J, with 5 bases between. Germline V gene lookup returns CDR1 LGHDT and CDR2 YNNKEL (reference sequence).

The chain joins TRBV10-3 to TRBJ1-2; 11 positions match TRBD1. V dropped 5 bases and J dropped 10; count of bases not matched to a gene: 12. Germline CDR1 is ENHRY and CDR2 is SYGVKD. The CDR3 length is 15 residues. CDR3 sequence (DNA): TGTGCCATCAGTCCCCAGTACGGGACAGGGGGAGACTACACCTTC. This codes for CAISPQYGTGGDYTF.

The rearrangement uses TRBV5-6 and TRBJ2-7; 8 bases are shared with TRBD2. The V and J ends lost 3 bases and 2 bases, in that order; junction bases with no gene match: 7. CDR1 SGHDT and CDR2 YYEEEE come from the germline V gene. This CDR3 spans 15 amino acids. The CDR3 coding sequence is TGTGCCAGCAGCTGGCTGTCGGGACTAGCCTACGAGCAGTACTTC. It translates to CASSWLSGLAYEQYF.

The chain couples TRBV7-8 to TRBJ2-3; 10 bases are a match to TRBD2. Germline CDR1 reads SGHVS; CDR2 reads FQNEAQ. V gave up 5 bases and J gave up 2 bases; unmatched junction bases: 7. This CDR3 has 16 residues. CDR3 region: CASSPTSGIDTDTQYF. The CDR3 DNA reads TGTGCCAGCAGCCCCACTAGCGGGATTGACACAGATACGCAGTATTTT.

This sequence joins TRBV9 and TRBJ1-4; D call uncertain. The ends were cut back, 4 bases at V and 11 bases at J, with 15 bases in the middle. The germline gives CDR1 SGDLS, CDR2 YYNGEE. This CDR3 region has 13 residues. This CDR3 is CASSLRGRGKLFF. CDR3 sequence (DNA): TGTGCCAGCAGCCTTAGAGGTCGCGGGAAACTGTTTTTT.

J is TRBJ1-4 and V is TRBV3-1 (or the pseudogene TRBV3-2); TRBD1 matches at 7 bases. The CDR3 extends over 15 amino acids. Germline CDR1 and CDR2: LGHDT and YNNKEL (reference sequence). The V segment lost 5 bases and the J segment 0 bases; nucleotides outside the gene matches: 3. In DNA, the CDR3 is TGTGCCAGCAGCGAGGGACAGACAACTAATGAAAAACTGTTTTTT. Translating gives CASSEGQTTNEKLFF.

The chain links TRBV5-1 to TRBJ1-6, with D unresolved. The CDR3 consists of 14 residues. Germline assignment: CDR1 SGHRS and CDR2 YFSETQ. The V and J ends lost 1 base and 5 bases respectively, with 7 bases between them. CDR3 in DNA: TGCGCCAGCAGCTTGAAACAAGATAATTCACCCCTCCACTTT. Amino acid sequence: CASSLKQDNSPLHF. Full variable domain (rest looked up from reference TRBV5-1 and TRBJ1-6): KAGVTQTPRYLIKTRGQQVTLSCSPISGHRSVSWYQQTPGQGLQFLFEYFSETQRNKGNFPGRFSGRQFSNSRSEMNVSTLELGDSALYLCASSLKQDNSPLHFGNGTRLTVT.

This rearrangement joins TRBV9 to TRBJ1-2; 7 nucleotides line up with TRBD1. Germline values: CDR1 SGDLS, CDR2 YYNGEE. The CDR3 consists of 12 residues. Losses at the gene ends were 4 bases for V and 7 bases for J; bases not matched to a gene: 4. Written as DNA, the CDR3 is TGTGCCAGCAGCCCAGGGGGGAGTGGCTACACCTTC. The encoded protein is CASSPGGSGYTF.

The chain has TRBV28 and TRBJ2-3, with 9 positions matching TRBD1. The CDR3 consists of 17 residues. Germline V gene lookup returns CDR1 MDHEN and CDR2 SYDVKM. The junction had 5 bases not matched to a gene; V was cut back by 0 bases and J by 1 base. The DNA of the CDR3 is TGTGCCAGCAGTTTATGGGGTCGGACAGGGGGCACAGATACGCAGTATTTT. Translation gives CASSLWGRTGGTDTQYF.

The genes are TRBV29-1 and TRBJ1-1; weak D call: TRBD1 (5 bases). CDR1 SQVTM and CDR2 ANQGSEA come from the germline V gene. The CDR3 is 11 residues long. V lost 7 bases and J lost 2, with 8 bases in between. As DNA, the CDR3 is TGCAGCGCAACAGGAAACACTGAAGCTTTCTTT. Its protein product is CSATGNTEAFF.

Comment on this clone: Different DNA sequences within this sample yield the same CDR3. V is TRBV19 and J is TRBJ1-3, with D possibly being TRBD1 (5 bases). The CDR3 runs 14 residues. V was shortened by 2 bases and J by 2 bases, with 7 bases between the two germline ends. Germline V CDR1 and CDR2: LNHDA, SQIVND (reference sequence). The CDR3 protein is CASSIQGTGNTIYF. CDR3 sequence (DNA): TGTGCCAGTAGTATACAGGGAACTGGAAACACCATATATTTT.

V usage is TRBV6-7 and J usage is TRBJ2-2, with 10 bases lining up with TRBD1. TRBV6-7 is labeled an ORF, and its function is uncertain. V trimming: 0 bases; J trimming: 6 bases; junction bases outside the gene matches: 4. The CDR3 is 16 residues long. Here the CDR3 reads CASSYSRQGAAGELFF. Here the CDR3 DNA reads TGTGCCAGCAGTTACTCAAGACAGGGGGCGGCCGGGGAGCTGTTTTTT.

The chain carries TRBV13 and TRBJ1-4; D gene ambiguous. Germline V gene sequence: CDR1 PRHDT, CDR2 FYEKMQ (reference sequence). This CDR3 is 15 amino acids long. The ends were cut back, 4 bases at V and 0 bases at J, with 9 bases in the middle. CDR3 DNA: TGTGCCAGCAGCTCTTACAGAACAACTAATGAAAAACTGTTTTTT. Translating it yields CASSSYRTTNEKLFF.

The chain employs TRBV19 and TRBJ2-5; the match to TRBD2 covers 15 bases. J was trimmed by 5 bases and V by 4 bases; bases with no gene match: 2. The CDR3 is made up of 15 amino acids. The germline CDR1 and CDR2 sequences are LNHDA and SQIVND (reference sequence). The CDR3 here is CASSTGTSGRETQYF. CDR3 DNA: TGTGCCAGTAGTACGGGGACTAGCGGGAGGGAGACCCAGTACTTC. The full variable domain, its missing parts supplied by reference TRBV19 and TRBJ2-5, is DGGITQSPKYLFRKEGQNVTLSCEQNLNHDAMYWYRQDPGQGLRLIYYSQIVNDFQKGDIAEGYSVSREKKESFPLTVTSAQKNPTAFYLCASSTGTSGRETQYFGPGTRLLVL.